The rows below give T cell receptor beta chains drawn from one sample of a study of naive and memory T cell subsets. Each CDR3 protein is one row after TCRdb ran MiXCR on the UMI-ligation and nested PCR reads. Altogether around 160,000 distinct CDR3 sequences are present, approximately 22% being singletons, with the ten largest covering around 0.11%. Input material: naive CD4+ T cells from blood. The origin of the receptors is a human donor in good health. CDR3s include the opening cysteine and the closing phenylalanine or tryptophan. The order of the fields is V gene, J gene, clone size, D gene, CDR3 protein, CDR3 DNA. A D gene is named only where the DNA matches it firmly. For some rows the clone size is stated as once, few or many, or as a class when expanded; others skip it.

v_call: TRBV7-2; j_call: TRBJ1-3; clone_size: NA; d_call: TRBD1; cdr3_aa: CASSLVGTGSGNTIYF; cdr3_nt: TGTGCCAGCAGCTTAGTAGGGACAGGGTCTGGAAACACCATATATTTT
v_call: TRBV28; j_call: TRBJ2-2; clone_size: NA; d_call: TRBD2; cdr3_aa: CASSLGGLAGGTGELFF; cdr3_nt: TGTGCCAGCAGTTTAGGGGGACTAGCGGGAGGCACCGGGGAGCTGTTTTTT
v_call: TRBV5-5; j_call: TRBJ1-4; clone_size: NA; d_call: TRBD1; cdr3_aa: CASSLGQGGGQEKLFF; cdr3_nt: TGTGCCAGCAGCTTGGGACAGGGGGGGGGACAAGAAAAACTGTTTTTT
v_call: TRBV29-1; j_call: TRBJ2-1; clone_size: many; d_call: TRBD2; cdr3_aa: CSGSLGLAGSSSYNEQFF; cdr3_nt: TGCAGCGGGTCACTCGGACTAGCGGGGTCGAGCTCCTACAATGAGCAGTTCTTC
v_call: TRBV19; j_call: TRBJ2-6; clone_size: few; d_call: TRBD1; cdr3_aa: CASSSSGTGYSGANVLTF; cdr3_nt: TGTGCCAGTAGTTCCTCCGGGACAGGGTACTCTGGGGCCAACGTCCTGACTTTC
v_call: TRBV12-3/TRBV12-4; j_call: TRBJ1-1; clone_size: NA; d_call: NA; cdr3_aa: CASSLVGGLTEAFF; cdr3_nt: TGTGCCAGCAGTTTGGTGGGGGGCCTCACTGAAGCTTTCTTT
v_call: TRBV29-1; j_call: TRBJ2-1; clone_size: few; d_call: TRBD1; cdr3_aa: CSVNPGGRRNEQFF; cdr3_nt: TGCAGCGTCAACCCAGGGGGAAGGCGCAATGAGCAGTTCTTC
v_call: TRBV12-3/TRBV12-4; j_call: TRBJ1-1; clone_size: NA; d_call: NA; cdr3_aa: CASSLIEGTEAFF; cdr3_nt: TGTGCCAGCAGTTTGATTGAAGGCACTGAAGCTTTCTTT
v_call: TRBV29-1; j_call: TRBJ1-1; clone_size: NA; d_call: NA; cdr3_aa: CSVEATRGTEAFF; cdr3_nt: TGCAGCGTTGAAGCCACGAGGGGGACTGAAGCTTTCTTT
v_call: TRBV6-5; j_call: TRBJ2-4; clone_size: NA; d_call: NA; cdr3_aa: CASRGPGAKNIQYF; cdr3_nt: TGTGCCAGCAGGGGTCCCGGGGCCAAAAACATTCAGTACTTC
v_call: TRBV30; j_call: TRBJ1-1; clone_size: NA; d_call: TRBD1; cdr3_aa: CAWSLDRGREAFF; cdr3_nt: TGTGCCTGGAGCTTAGACAGGGGACGTGAAGCTTTCTTT
v_call: TRBV10-2; j_call: TRBJ2-1; clone_size: NA; d_call: TRBD2; cdr3_aa: CASSGGSLAVNEQFF; cdr3_nt: TGCGCCAGCAGTGGCGGCTCACTAGCGGTCAATGAGCAGTTCTTC
v_call: TRBV5-4; j_call: TRBJ2-1; clone_size: NA; d_call: NA; cdr3_aa: CASSLRTASNEQFF; cdr3_nt: TGTGCCAGCAGCTTAAGGACAGCCTCTAATGAGCAGTTCTTC
v_call: TRBV12-3/TRBV12-4; j_call: TRBJ2-7; clone_size: NA; d_call: NA; cdr3_aa: CASRGQLASYEQYF; cdr3_nt: TGTGCCAGCCGCGGACAGTTAGCGTCCTACGAGCAGTACTTC
v_call: TRBV20-1; j_call: TRBJ2-1; clone_size: few; d_call: TRBD2; cdr3_aa: CSAAGGLGNEQFF; cdr3_nt: TGCAGTGCCGCCGGGGGACTAGGGAATGAGCAGTTCTTC
v_call: TRBV30; j_call: TRBJ1-3; clone_size: few; d_call: NA; cdr3_aa: CAWTRAFSGNTIYF; cdr3_nt: TGTGCCTGGACCAGGGCCTTCTCTGGAAACACCATATATTTT
v_call: TRBV9; j_call: TRBJ2-3; clone_size: many; d_call: NA; cdr3_aa: CASSYLERTQITDTQYF; cdr3_nt: TGTGCCAGCAGCTACCTCGAGCGGACCCAAATCACAGATACGCAGTATTTT
v_call: TRBV6-6; j_call: TRBJ2-1; clone_size: few; d_call: TRBD1; cdr3_aa: CASSYLRDRGRSSYNEQFF; cdr3_nt: TGTGCCAGCAGTTATCTCCGGGACAGGGGTCGGAGCTCCTACAATGAGCAGTTCTTC
v_call: TRBV19; j_call: TRBJ1-2; clone_size: many; d_call: TRBD1; cdr3_aa: CASNRDRLNYGYTF; cdr3_nt: TGTGCCAGTAATCGGGACAGACTTAACTATGGCTACACCTTC
v_call: TRBV20-1; j_call: TRBJ2-3; clone_size: NA; d_call: TRBD1; cdr3_aa: CSASTGTGPTDTQYF; cdr3_nt: TGCAGTGCTTCAACCGGGACAGGCCCCACAGATACGCAGTATTTT
v_call: TRBV4-1; j_call: TRBJ1-3; clone_size: NA; d_call: NA; cdr3_aa: CASSQESSGISSGNTIYF; cdr3_nt: TGCGCCAGCAGCCAAGAAAGCTCGGGAATCAGCTCTGGAAACACCATATATTTT
v_call: TRBV27; j_call: TRBJ2-7; clone_size: few; d_call: NA; cdr3_aa: CASSSPSSYEQYF; cdr3_nt: TGTGCCAGCAGTTCCCCGAGCTCCTACGAGCAGTACTTC
v_call: TRBV6-5; j_call: TRBJ1-2; clone_size: NA; d_call: TRBD1; cdr3_aa: CASRQGGGTALSYTF; cdr3_nt: TGTGCCAGCAGACAAGGGGGCGGGACAGCCCTTTCCTACACCTTC
v_call: TRBV7-2; j_call: TRBJ2-1; clone_size: once; d_call: TRBD2; cdr3_aa: CASSFPGLPSYNEQFF; cdr3_nt: TGTGCCAGCAGCTTCCCGGGACTACCCTCCTACAATGAGCAGTTCTTC
v_call: TRBV29-1; j_call: TRBJ1-2; clone_size: many; d_call: NA; cdr3_aa: CSAEGVGYGYTF; cdr3_nt: TGCAGCGCCGAGGGGGTCGGCTATGGCTACACCTTC
v_call: TRBV3-1; j_call: TRBJ2-7; clone_size: few; d_call: TRBD2; cdr3_aa: CASSQGTSGRAEYF; cdr3_nt: TGTGCCAGCAGCCAAGGGACTAGCGGGAGGGCCGAGTACTTC
v_call: TRBV10-3; j_call: TRBJ2-7; clone_size: many; d_call: NA; cdr3_aa: CAISDRGSASYEQYF; cdr3_nt: TGTGCCATCAGTGATCGGGGGTCGGCCTCCTACGAGCAGTACTTC
v_call: TRBV4-1; j_call: TRBJ2-7; clone_size: few; d_call: NA; cdr3_aa: CASSLLDGLELQYF; cdr3_nt: TGCGCCAGCAGCCTCCTCGACGGACTTGAGTTGCAGTACTTC
v_call: TRBV20-1; j_call: TRBJ2-3; clone_size: NA; d_call: NA; cdr3_aa: CSATERARPTDTQYF; cdr3_nt: TGCAGTGCCACGGAGAGGGCTCGACCCACAGATACGCAGTATTTT
v_call: TRBV27; j_call: TRBJ2-3; clone_size: many; d_call: TRBD2; cdr3_aa: CASRTNRRTSGKADTQYF; cdr3_nt: TGTGCCAGCAGAACAAACCGAAGGACTAGCGGGAAAGCAGATACGCAGTATTTT
v_call: TRBV4-3; j_call: TRBJ2-5; clone_size: NA; d_call: NA; cdr3_aa: CASSQDRVETQYF; cdr3_nt: TGCGCCAGCAGCCAAGACAGGGTTGAGACCCAGTACTTC
v_call: TRBV29-1; j_call: TRBJ2-3; clone_size: NA; d_call: TRBD2; cdr3_aa: CSVVGGTASTDTQYF; cdr3_nt: TGCAGCGTTGTGGGGGGGACCGCTAGCACAGATACGCAGTATTTT
v_call: TRBV28; j_call: TRBJ2-3; clone_size: NA; d_call: NA; cdr3_aa: CASSTWDTQYF; cdr3_nt: TGTGCCAGCTCAACCTGGGATACGCAGTATTTT
v_call: TRBV3-1; j_call: TRBJ2-6; clone_size: few; d_call: NA; cdr3_aa: CASSPASRRMSGANVLTF; cdr3_nt: TGTGCCAGCAGCCCAGCTAGCAGGCGAATGTCTGGGGCCAACGTCCTGACTTTC
v_call: TRBV5-1; j_call: TRBJ1-1; clone_size: NA; d_call: NA; cdr3_aa: CASSQEGSGYTEAFF; cdr3_nt: TGCGCCAGCAGTCAAGAGGGGTCGGGGTACACTGAAGCTTTCTTT
v_call: TRBV7-2; j_call: TRBJ2-7; clone_size: many; d_call: NA; cdr3_aa: CASSATDSVYEQYF; cdr3_nt: TGTGCCAGCAGCGCAACGGATAGCGTCTACGAGCAGTACTTC
v_call: TRBV14; j_call: TRBJ2-1; clone_size: NA; d_call: NA; cdr3_aa: CASSQDLGAYNEQFF; cdr3_nt: TGTGCCAGCAGCCAAGATCTAGGGGCCTACAATGAGCAGTTCTTC
v_call: TRBV10-1; j_call: TRBJ2-1; clone_size: NA; d_call: TRBD2; cdr3_aa: CASSEFLAGANEQFF; cdr3_nt: TGCGCCAGCAGTGAGTTTCTAGCGGGAGCCAATGAGCAGTTCTTC
v_call: TRBV5-6; j_call: TRBJ1-6; clone_size: NA; d_call: NA; cdr3_aa: CASSLYRQDNSPLHF; cdr3_nt: TGTGCCAGCAGCCTGTATAGACAGGATAATTCACCCCTCCACTTT
v_call: TRBV10-3; j_call: TRBJ1-2; clone_size: NA; d_call: NA; cdr3_aa: CATARGDYGYTF; cdr3_nt: TGTGCCACGGCCAGGGGTGACTATGGCTACACCTTC
v_call: TRBV10-3; j_call: TRBJ2-2; clone_size: NA; d_call: NA; cdr3_aa: CATTGSLNTGELFF; cdr3_nt: TGTGCCACAACAGGGTCCCTGAACACCGGGGAGCTGTTTTTT
v_call: TRBV28; j_call: TRBJ1-2; clone_size: few; d_call: NA; cdr3_aa: CASTSATGPYGYTF; cdr3_nt: TGTGCCAGCACCTCCGCGACAGGCCCCTATGGCTACACCTTC
v_call: TRBV28; j_call: TRBJ2-5; clone_size: NA; d_call: TRBD2; cdr3_aa: CASSFGAGVKTQYF; cdr3_nt: TGTGCCAGCAGTTTCGGCGCGGGAGTGAAGACCCAGTACTTC
v_call: TRBV29-1; j_call: TRBJ2-4; clone_size: few; d_call: TRBD1; cdr3_aa: CSVAGTDKNIQYF; cdr3_nt: TGCAGCGTCGCCGGGACAGACAAAAACATTCAGTACTTC
v_call: TRBV20-1; j_call: TRBJ1-1; clone_size: few; d_call: TRBD1; cdr3_aa: CSASPSQGVPEAFF; cdr3_nt: TGCAGTGCTAGTCCCTCACAGGGGGTCCCTGAAGCTTTCTTT
v_call: TRBV29-1; j_call: TRBJ2-7; clone_size: NA; d_call: TRBD2; cdr3_aa: CSVEGAASGRDYEQYF; cdr3_nt: TGCAGCGTTGAAGGTGCGGCTAGCGGGAGGGACTACGAGCAGTACTTC
v_call: TRBV7-2; j_call: TRBJ2-7; clone_size: NA; d_call: NA; cdr3_aa: CASSPRPGQSYEQYF; cdr3_nt: TGTGCCAGCAGCCCAAGACCGGGACAAAGCTACGAGCAGTACTTC
v_call: TRBV10-3; j_call: TRBJ2-3; clone_size: NA; d_call: TRBD2; cdr3_aa: CAISPGLAGGDADTQYF; cdr3_nt: TGTGCCATCAGCCCGGGACTAGCGGGAGGTGATGCAGATACGCAGTATTTT
v_call: TRBV12-5; j_call: TRBJ1-1; clone_size: NA; d_call: TRBD1; cdr3_aa: CASGLRQGRNTEAFF; cdr3_nt: TGTGCTAGTGGGTTGAGACAGGGACGGAACACTGAAGCTTTCTTT
v_call: TRBV18; j_call: TRBJ2-5; clone_size: few; d_call: NA; cdr3_aa: CASSGQPQETQYF; cdr3_nt: TGTGCCAGCTCCGGACAGCCACAAGAGACCCAGTACTTC